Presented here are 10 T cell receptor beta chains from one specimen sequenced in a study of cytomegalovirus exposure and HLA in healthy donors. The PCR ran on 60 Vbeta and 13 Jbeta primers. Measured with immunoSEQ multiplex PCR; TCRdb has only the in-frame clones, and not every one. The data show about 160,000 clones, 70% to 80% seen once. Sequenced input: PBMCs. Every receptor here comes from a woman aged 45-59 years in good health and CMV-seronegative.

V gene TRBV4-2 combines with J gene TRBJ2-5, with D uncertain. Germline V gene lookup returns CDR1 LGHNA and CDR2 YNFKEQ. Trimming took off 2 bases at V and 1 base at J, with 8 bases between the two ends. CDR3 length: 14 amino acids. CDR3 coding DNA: TGTGCCAGCAGCCAACCCCCGGGCCAAGAGACCCAGTACTTC. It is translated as CASSQPPGQETQYF.

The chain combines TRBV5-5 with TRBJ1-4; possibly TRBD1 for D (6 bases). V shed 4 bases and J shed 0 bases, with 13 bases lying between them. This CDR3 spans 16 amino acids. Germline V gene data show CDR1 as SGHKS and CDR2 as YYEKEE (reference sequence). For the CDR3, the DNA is TGTGCCAGCAGCGATGGACAGAAGGCAACTAATGAAAAACTGTTTTTT. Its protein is CASSDGQKATNEKLFF.

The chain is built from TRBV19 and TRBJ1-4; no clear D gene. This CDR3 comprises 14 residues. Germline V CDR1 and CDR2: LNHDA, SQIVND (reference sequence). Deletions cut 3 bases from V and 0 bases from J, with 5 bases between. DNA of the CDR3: TGTGCCAGTAGTATCGGTTCAACTAATGAAAAACTGTTTTTT. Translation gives CASSIGSTNEKLFF.

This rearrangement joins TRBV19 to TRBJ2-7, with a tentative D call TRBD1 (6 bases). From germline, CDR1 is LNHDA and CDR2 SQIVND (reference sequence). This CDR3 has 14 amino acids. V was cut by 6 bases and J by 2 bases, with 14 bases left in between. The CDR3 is CASSPGTFPYEQYF. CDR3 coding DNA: TGTGCCAGTAGCCCCGGGACATTTCCCTACGAGCAGTACTTC.

CDR3 nucleotide sequence: TGCGCCAGCAGCCAAGGTTTGACTGACCCAACTAATGAAAAACTGTTTTTT. Protein product: CASSQGLTDPTNEKLFF. The V call is TRBV4-3, the J call TRBJ1-4, with D uncertain. With 1 base removed from V and 0 bases from J, the gap between germline ends came to 12 bases. The CDR3 length is 17 residues. Germline assignment: CDR1 LGHNA and CDR2 YSLEER.

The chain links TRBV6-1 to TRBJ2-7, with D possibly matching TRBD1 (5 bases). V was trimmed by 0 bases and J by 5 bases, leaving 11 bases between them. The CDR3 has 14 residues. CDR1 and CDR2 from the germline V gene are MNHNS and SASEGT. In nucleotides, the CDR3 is TGTGCCAGCAGTGAAGCCAACGACAGAGACGAGCAGTACTTC. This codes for CASSEANDRDEQYF.

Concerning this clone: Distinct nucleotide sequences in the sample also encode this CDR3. CDR3 protein: CSAGQGFDEQYF. The CDR3, as DNA: TGCAGCGCCGGGCAGGGGTTTGACGAGCAGTACTTC. This chain links TRBV29-1 with TRBJ2-7; D is possibly TRBD1 (6 bases). The CDR3 loop spans 12 amino acids. V lost 7 bases and J 5 bases, leaving 15 bases between the germline ends. CDR1 is SQVTM, CDR2 ANQGSEA, per germline.

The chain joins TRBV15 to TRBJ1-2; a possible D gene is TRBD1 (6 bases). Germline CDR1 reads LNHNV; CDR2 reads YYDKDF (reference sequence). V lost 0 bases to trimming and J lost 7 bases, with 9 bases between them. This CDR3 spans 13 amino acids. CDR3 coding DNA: TGTGCCACCAGCAGAGACCCCAGGGGTGGCTACACCTTC. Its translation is CATSRDPRGGYTF.

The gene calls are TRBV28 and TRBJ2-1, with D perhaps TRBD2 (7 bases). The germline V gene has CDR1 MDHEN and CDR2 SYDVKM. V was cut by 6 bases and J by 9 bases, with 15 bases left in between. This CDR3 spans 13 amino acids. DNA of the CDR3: TGTGCCAGCAGGGGGGGGCGCGGGGGTGAGCAGTTCTTC. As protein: CASRGGRGGEQFF.

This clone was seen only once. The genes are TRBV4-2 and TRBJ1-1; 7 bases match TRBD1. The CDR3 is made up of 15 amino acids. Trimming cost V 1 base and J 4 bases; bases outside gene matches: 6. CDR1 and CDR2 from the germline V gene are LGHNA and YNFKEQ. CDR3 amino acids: CASSQVGQGGTEAFF. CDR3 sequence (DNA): TGTGCCAGCAGCCAAGTGGGGCAGGGGGGCACTGAAGCTTTCTTT.